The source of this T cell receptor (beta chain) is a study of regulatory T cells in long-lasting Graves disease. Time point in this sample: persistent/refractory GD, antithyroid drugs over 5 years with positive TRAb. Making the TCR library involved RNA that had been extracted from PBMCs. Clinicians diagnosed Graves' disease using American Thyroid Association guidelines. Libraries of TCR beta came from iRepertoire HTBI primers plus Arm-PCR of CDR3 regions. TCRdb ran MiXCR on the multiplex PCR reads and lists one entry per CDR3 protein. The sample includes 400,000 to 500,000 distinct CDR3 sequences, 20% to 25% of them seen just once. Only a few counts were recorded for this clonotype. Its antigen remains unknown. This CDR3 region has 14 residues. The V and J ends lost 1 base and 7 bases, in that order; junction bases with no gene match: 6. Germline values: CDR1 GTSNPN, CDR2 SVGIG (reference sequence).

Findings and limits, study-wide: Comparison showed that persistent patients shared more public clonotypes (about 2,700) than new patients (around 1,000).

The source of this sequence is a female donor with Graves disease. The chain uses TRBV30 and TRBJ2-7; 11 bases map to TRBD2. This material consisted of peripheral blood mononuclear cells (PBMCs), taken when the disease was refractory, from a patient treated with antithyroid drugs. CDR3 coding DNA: TGTGCCTGGAGTGGGCTAGCGGGAGGTGGAGAGCAGTACTTC. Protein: CAWSGLAGGGEQYF.